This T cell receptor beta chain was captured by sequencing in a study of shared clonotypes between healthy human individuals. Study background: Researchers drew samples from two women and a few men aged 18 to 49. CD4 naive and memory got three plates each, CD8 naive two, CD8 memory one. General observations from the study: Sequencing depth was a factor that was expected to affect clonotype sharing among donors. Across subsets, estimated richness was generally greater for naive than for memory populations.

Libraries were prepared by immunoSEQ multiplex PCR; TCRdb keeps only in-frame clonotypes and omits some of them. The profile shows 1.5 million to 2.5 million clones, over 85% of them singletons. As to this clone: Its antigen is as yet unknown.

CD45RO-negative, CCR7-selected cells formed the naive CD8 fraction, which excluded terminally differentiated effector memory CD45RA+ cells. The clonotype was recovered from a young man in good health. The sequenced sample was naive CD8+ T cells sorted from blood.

The CDR3 here is CASRNALTDLNQPQHF. The CDR3 DNA follows: TGCGCCAGCAGGAACGCCCTGACAGATCTCAATCAGCCCCAGCATTTT. This chain connects TRBV10-2 to TRBJ1-5, with D maybe TRBD1 (5 bases). The CDR3 is made up of 16 amino acids. V gave up 6 bases and J gave up 3 bases, with 18 bases separating them. CDR1 WSHSY and CDR2 SAAADI come from the germline V gene.